Below, one T cell receptor beta chain is given with its context. This receptor's antigen is unknown. No much larger clone exists at a distance of one base, and base qualities are not known. The sample originates from a study of cytomegalovirus exposure and HLA in healthy donors (dated by TCRdb to about 2017). As for the study more broadly: According to an earlier analysis of 587 of the donors, 150 million to 200 million T cells yielded roughly 110 million unique TCR beta sequences and around 300 Gb of sequence data. A later genetic analysis took genome-wide SNP genotypes for about 55% of the 666 donors and used that subset as a discovery cohort. In the later analysis, no new phenotypic data were used to find candidate immune exposures; instead, reliance was placed on TCR beta sequences and their occurrence across donors. Every repertoire in the discovery cohort had been generated on one and the same sequencing platform. Donor age, sex, ethnicity and CMV serostatus were compiled together with the repertoire data. Of the roughly 410 genotyped donors, roughly 76% were placed in the genetic ancestry cluster associated with self-reported Caucasian donors. An early release that covered several hundred HLA-typed donors contained about 300 gigabases of sequencing data and about 84 million unique TCR sequences. Among almost 400 genotyped donors of the cohort, an average of approximately 240,000 unique TCR beta nucleotide sequences were sequenced per donor, roughly 20% of them non-productive. The study aimed to test whether cataloging public T cell receptors could reveal signatures of past pathogen exposure. A later analysis re-examined previously published TCR beta repertoires from 610 or so donors and added high-resolution HLA genotyping to investigate patterns of TCR occurrence. In an earlier analysis of a few hundred of the donors, high-throughput TCR beta sequencing was used to judge whether each TCR beta V gene segment behaved as functional or pseudogenic. Typing coverage differed by locus: A, B, C, DRB1 and DQB1 were typed in roughly 620-630 donors, DQA1 in 522, DPA1 in 600 to 610, and DPB1 in roughly 470. Besides the first cohort of hundreds of subjects, a separate validation cohort made up of 95 to 150 different subjects was used. To predict cytomegalovirus infection status, the study combined high-throughput TCR immunosequencing, statistical association of individual TCRs with disease status, and machine learning. Using immunosequencing, the study profiled T cell repertoires from 550 to 750 subjects and related those repertoires to cytomegalovirus serostatus. Because of strong linkage in the cohort, four or five DR-DQ haplotypes were treated as single units for association and clustering. HLA typing covered class I and class II loci at four-digit resolution.

The cohort was made up of 500 to 800 healthy bone marrow donors. At the time of sampling, all cohort members were nominally healthy, though unrecorded immune exposures were likely present. The donor tested CMV seronegative and was one of the 352 seronegative cohort members. Each donor provided a peripheral blood sample, and peripheral blood mononuclear cells were used for TCR beta sequencing. The Qiagen DNeasy Blood Extraction Kit was used to extract genomic DNA from the blood cell samples. What the research found in general, with its limitations: Roughly uniform sequencing depth across donors was assumed in presence/absence analyses, although this assumption may not hold. A later analysis found that most CMV-associated TCR beta chains appeared HLA-restricted, with HLA associations seemingly driven largely by CMV exposure. This cohort had only TCR beta chains sequenced, and the lack of alpha or paired-chain data limited which features could be detected. Immune exposure information for the cohort was limited to CMV serostatus. Because counts were too low, 15 to 20 rarely observed V segments, including chromosome 9 orphons, were left out of the earlier analysis of a few hundred of the donors. In a later analysis, HLA-associated TCR beta chains were found to be more clonally expanded and to have lower generation probabilities than equally common non-associated chains. Because HLA typing was unavailable for some donors at each locus, only the typed subset was used in association tests. In a later genetic analysis, fewer N-insertions in productive TCRs were reported among donors in an Asian-associated ancestry cluster than the approximately 710-donor mean. At a false discovery rate of 0.05, a later analysis linked 16,000 or so TCR beta sequences to specific HLA alleles. In an earlier analysis of approximately 590 of the donors, most TCR beta V segments were observed in productive rearrangements about 87% or about 30% of the time, broadly matching IMGT annotations. The classifier was reported to diagnose cytomegalovirus status with high specificity and sensitivity in both the original cohort and the validation cohort. While some public TCRs were present in many individuals, most TCR sequences turned up only very rarely across donors. Several of the top co-occurrence clusters appeared to be linked to parvovirus B19, influenza, CMV and Epstein-Barr virus, according to a later analysis. An association between a missense DCLRE1C variant and V-gene and J-gene trimming of TCR beta chains was found in a later genetic analysis and replicated in an independent cohort. In vitro tests confirmed that a few of the cytomegalovirus-associated TCR beta chains recognize cytomegalovirus antigens. A total of 164 TCR beta chains were listed by the study as associated with cytomegalovirus. Strong co-occurrence of HLA alleles, especially DR and DQ, made assigning TCR associations to individual alleles difficult. Some IMGT-functional V segments, including TRBV6-2 and TRBV6-3, could not be told apart with the 87-base-pair reads, so those segments were excluded. A further reported finding was that TCR beta sequences accurately predicted the HLA-A and HLA-B alleles for most subjects in the first cohort. A group of highly shared sequence variants was considered likely to be a technical artifact of the sequencing pipeline. The authors suggested that the approach could potentially be extended to other disease states and immunological phenotypes. Correlated functional status among segregating V segments might reflect linkage disequilibrium, but an unknown experimental factor could not be ruled out. In a later analysis, TCR association rates were found to vary across HLA loci, with the most associated TCRs seen for DRB1 alleles and the fewest for HLA-C alleles.

Per the germline V gene, SGHTS is the CDR1 and YDEGEE is the CDR2. From V the trimming removes 4 bases and from J it removes 1 base, while the gene matches leave 2 bases of the junction unaccounted for. The CDR3, cysteine through phenylalanine, is 15 amino acids long. Only the CDR3 portion is preserved as DNA: 45 bases, with reading frame beginning at the first base. Libraries were built with the immunoSEQ multiplex PCR assay. The multiplex PCR relied on a mix of 60 forward primers for TCR Vbeta segments and 13 reverse primers for TCR Jbeta segments. The CDR3 region of rearranged TCR beta genes was amplified from genomic DNA by a multiplex PCR assay. On the Illumina HiSeq System, the amplified TCR beta libraries were sequenced as 87-base-pair reads. On the authors' methods: A later analysis tallied around 80 million unique TCR beta chains across the 600 to 700 repertoires, and about 12 million of those chains were shared by two or more donors. To remove PCR and sequencing errors, raw reads were error-corrected and collapsed into unique sequences using a nearest-neighbor algorithm that merged closely related sequences. V, D and J gene segments were assigned by aligning CDR3 sequences to IMGT reference sequences. For a sequence to be retained, a match of at least six nucleotides was required to both a V gene segment and a J gene segment. Rearrangements were classified as productive when the CDR3 lacked stop codons and remained in frame with V and J, and all other rearrangements were classified as non-productive. CDR3 was defined according to IMGT convention as the region running from the second conserved V-encoded cysteine to the conserved J-encoded phenylalanine. The earlier analysis of 500 to 650 of the donors excluded any sequence lacking an unambiguous match to a single V gene segment. In an earlier analysis of roughly 500 of the donors, V segments were called functional above 56.7% productive rearrangements and were called segregating when the between-donor standard deviation exceeded 5%. A statistical classification framework was built to diagnose cytomegalovirus status from the catalog of TCR beta chain sequences. In a later analysis, TCR nucleotide sequences were compared against IMGT/GENE-DB human TR gene sequences so that V and J genes could be assigned. Using the TCRdist pipeline, a later analysis assigned CDR3 sequences along with most-parsimonious VDJ recombination scenarios. In a later analysis, each TCR beta chain was defined by its CDR3 amino acid sequence together with its V-gene family, and reads without a unique V-gene family were excluded. In a later analysis, some 600 highly shared, low-generation-probability nucleotide sequences were removed to address suspected cross-contamination and a sequencing artifact. In a later analysis, a clonal expansion index for each public chain was calculated from normalized within-repertoire ranks of inferred template counts. In a later analysis, generation probabilities were computed with a VDJ recombination model fitted to out-of-frame rearrangements, and the resulting probabilities were checked against IGoR. Hypergeometric tests were used in a later analysis to score TCR-TCR, TCR-HLA and TCR-CMV co-occurrence, with a repertoire-size bias correction applied to the TCR pairs. In a later analysis, false discovery rates were estimated by permuting HLA or CMV assignments 20 times. A later analysis grouped co-occurring TCRs with DBSCAN, adding TCRdist sequence similarity when clustering within HLA-allele-positive subsets. Repertoires with fewer than 30,000 or more than 120,000 public chains, plus five repertoires with anomalous nucleotide sharing, were excluded from co-occurrence clustering. What TCRdb holds here is the immuneACCESS table cut down to in-frame rearrangements. Part of the clones is not present; checked against another copy, under half of the missing clones reflect an unresolved V gene, and the others are unexplained. The V and J calls and the clone size are those of that table, but D and trimming were determined from the DNA. The table for this sample lists approximately 150,000 clones; more than 60% of them were counted only once. The ten largest account for 6.5% of the sample.

The chain joins TRBV5-8 to TRBJ1-5; 10 middle bases align to TRBD1. This sequence originates from a woman in her sixties in good health and CMV-seronegative. The sample comprised PBMCs. The CDR3 sequence is CASSGGQGSNQPQHF. The bases read TGTGCCAGCAGCGGGGGACAGGGGAGCAATCAGCCCCAGCATTTT.